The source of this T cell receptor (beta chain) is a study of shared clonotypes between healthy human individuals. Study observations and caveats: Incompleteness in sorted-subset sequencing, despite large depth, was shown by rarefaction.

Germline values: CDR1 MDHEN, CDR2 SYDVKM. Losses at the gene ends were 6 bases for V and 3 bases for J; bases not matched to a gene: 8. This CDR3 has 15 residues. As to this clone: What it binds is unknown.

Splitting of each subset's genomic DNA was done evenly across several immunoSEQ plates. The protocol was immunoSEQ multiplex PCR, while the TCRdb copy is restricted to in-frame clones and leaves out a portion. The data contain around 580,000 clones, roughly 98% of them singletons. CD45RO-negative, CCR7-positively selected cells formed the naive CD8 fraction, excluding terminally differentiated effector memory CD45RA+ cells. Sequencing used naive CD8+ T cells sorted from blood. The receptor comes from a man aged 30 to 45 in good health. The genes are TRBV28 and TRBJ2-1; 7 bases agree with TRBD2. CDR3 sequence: CASSSLARSYNEQFF. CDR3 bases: TGTGCCAGCAGCTCACTAGCGAGAAGCTACAATGAGCAGTTCTTC.